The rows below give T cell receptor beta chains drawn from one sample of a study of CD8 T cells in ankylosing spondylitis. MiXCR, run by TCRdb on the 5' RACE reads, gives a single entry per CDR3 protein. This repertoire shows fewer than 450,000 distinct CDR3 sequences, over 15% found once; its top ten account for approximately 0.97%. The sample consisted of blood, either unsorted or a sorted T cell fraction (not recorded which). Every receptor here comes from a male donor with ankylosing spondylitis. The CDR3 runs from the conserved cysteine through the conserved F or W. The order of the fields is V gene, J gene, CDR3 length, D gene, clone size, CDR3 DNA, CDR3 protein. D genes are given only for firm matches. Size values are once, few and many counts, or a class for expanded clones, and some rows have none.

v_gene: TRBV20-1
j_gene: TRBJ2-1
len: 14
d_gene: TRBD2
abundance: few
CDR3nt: TGCAGTGTTACCGGCGGGAGCGCTAACAATGAGCAGTTCTTC
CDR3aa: CSVTGGSANNEQFF

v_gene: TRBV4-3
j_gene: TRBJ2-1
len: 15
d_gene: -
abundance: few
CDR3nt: TGCGCCAGCAGCCAGCCTGGCGGAGCGGACAATGAGCAGTTCTTC
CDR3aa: CASSQPGGADNEQFF

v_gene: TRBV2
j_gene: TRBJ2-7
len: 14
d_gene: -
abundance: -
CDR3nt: TGTGCCCGACGACGGTTGGGGAACTCCTACGAGCAGTACTTC
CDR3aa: CARRRLGNSYEQYF

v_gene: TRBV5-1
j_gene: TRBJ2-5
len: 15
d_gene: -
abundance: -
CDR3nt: TGCGCCAGCAGCTTAGGAGGGCGGGAAGAAGAGACCCAGTACTTC
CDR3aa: CASSLGGREEETQYF

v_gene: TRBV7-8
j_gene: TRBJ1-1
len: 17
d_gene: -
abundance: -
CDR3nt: TGTGCCAGCAGCTTAGCGTGGGGATTGGGGGGTGGGTCTGAAGCTTTCTTT
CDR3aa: CASSLAWGLGGGSEAFF

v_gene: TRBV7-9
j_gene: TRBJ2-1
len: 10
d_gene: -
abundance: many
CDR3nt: TGTGCCAGCGCCCACAATGAGCAGTTCTTC
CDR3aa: CASAHNEQFF

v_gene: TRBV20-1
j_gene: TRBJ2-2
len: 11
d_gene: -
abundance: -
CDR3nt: TGCAGCTACCAGGCCACCGGGGAGCTGTTTTTT
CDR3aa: CSYQATGELFF

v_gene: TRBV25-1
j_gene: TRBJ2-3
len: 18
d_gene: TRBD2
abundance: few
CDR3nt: TGTGCCAGCAGTGAAGCCCCCGGGACTAGCGGGATGGGAGATACGCAGTATTTT
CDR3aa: CASSEAPGTSGMGDTQYF

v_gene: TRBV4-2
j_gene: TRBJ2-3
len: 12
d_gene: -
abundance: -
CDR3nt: TGTGCCAGCAGCCAATTCGGGGATACGCAGTATTTT
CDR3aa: CASSQFGDTQYF

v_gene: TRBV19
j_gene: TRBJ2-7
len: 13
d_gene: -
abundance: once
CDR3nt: TGTGCCAGTAGTATTCCGGGTTCCTACGAGCAGTACTTC
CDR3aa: CASSIPGSYEQYF

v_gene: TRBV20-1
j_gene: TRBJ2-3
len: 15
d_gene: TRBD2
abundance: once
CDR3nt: TGCAGTGCCGCGTTGGGACTAGCGGGCCCCGGAACGCAGTATTTT
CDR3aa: CSAALGLAGPGTQYF

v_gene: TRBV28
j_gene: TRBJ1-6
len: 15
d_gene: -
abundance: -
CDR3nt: TGTGCCAGCACCCTCTCGGCAGGGTCTAATTCACCCCTCCACTTT
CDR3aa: CASTLSAGSNSPLHF

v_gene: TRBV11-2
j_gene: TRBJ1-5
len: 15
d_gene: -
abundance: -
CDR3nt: TGTGCCAGCAGCTTAGAGGGGGCAAAAAATCAGCCCCAGCATTTT
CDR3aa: CASSLEGAKNQPQHF

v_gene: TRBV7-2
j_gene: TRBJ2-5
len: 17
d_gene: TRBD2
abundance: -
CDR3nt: TGTGCCAGCAGCTTCGGGGGCGGGAGGACCCACCGGGAGACCCAGTACTTC
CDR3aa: CASSFGGGRTHRETQYF

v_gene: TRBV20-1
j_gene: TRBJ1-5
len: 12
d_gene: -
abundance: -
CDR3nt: TGCAGTGCTATAGGGGGCAATCAGCCCCAGCATTTT
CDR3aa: CSAIGGNQPQHF

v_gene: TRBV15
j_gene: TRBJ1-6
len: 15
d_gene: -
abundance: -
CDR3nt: TGTGCCACCACCACAGGTCAAAACTATAATTCACCCCTCCACTTT
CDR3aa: CATTTGQNYNSPLHF

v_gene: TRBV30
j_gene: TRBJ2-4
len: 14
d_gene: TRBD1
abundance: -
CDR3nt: TGTGCCTGGAGTAAGGGACAGGGGATAGGCATTCAGTACTTC
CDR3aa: CAWSKGQGIGIQYF

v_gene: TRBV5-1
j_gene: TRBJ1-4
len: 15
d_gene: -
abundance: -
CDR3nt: TGCGCCAGCAGCTTGAGTCTGGGGGCAGGAGAAAAACTGTTTTTT
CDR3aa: CASSLSLGAGEKLFF

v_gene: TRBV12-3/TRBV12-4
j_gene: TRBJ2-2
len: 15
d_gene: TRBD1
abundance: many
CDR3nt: TGTGCCAGCAGTAGACAGGGTTCGAACACCGGGGAGCTGTTTTTT
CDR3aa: CASSRQGSNTGELFF

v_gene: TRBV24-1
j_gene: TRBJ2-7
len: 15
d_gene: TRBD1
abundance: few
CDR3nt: TGTGCCACCAGTGAGCCGGACAGGTTCGGCTACGAGCAGTACTTC
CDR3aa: CATSEPDRFGYEQYF

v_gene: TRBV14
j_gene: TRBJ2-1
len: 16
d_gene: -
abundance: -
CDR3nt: TGTGCCAGCAGCCAAGGCACAGGGAGGCCCTACAATGAGCAGTTCTTC
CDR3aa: CASSQGTGRPYNEQFF

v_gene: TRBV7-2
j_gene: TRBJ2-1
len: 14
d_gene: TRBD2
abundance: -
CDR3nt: TGTGCCAGCAGCTTAGGCGGGAGGCCGAATGAGCAGTTCTTC
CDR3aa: CASSLGGRPNEQFF

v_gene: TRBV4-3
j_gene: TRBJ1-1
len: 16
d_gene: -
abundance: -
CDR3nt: TGCGCCAGCAGCCCTGGACAGAGCCGTTTTGGCACTGAAGCTTTCTTT
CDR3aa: CASSPGQSRFGTEAFF

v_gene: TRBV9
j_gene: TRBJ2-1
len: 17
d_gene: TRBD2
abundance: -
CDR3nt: TGTGCCAGCAGCCGACTAGCGGGAGGCCGCTCCTACAATGAGCAGTTCTTC
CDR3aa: CASSRLAGGRSYNEQFF

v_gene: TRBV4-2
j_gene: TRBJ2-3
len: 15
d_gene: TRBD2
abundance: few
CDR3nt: TGTGCCAGCAGCCCGCTTAGCGGGAGCACAGATACGCAGTATTTT
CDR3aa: CASSPLSGSTDTQYF

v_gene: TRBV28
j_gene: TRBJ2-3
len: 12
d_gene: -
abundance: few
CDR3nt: TGTGCCAGCGGGGCAGGGCTAGATACGCAGTATTTT
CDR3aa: CASGAGLDTQYF

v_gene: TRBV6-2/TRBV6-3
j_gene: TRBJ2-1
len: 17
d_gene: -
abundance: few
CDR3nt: TGTGCCAGCAGTTACTCGGTTAGAGTACCCCCTTACAATGAGCAGTTCTTC
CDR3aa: CASSYSVRVPPYNEQFF

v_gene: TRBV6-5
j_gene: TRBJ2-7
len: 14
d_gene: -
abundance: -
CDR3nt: TGTGCCAGCAGTTACGGGGGGTCTCCCTACGAGCAGTACTTC
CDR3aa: CASSYGGSPYEQYF

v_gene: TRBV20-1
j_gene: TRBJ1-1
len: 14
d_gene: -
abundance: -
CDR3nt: TGCAGTGCTAGAGTTTGGGACTTGAACACTGAAGCTTTCTTT
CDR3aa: CSARVWDLNTEAFF

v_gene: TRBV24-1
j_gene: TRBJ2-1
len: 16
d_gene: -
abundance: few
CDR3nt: TGTGCCACCAGTGATGACGCGGGATCCACCTACAATGAGCAGTTCTTC
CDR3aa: CATSDDAGSTYNEQFF

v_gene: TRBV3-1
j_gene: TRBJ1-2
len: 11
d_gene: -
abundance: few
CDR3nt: TGTGCCAGCAGACAAGGTGACGCCTACACCTTC
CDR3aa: CASRQGDAYTF

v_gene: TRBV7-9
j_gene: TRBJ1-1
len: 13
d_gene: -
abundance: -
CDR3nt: TGTGCCAGCAGCTCGCAAGGACAGATGGAAGCTTTCTTT
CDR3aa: CASSSQGQMEAFF

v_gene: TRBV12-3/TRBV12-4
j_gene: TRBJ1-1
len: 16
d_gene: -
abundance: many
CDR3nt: TGTGCCAGCAGTTTAGTTGGCCGGAGGGGAGATACTGAAGCTTTCTTT
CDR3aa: CASSLVGRRGDTEAFF

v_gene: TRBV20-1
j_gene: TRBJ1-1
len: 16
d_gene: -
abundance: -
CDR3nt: TGCAGTGCTAGGAACTCCGGTCGGGGACAGAACACTGAAGCTTTCTTT
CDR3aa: CSARNSGRGQNTEAFF

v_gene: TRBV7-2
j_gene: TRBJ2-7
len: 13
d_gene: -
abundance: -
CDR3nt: TGTGCCAGCAGCGAGAGGAGTAGCCACGAGCAGTACTTC
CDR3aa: CASSERSSHEQYF

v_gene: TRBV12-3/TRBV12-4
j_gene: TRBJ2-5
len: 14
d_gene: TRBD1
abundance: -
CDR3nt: TGTGCCAGCGGGGTGACAGGGTCTCAGGAGACCCAGTACTTC
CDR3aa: CASGVTGSQETQYF

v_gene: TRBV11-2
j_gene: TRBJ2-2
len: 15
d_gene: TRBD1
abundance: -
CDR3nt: TGTGCCAGCAGCTTAGGGGACAGTCAAACCGGGGAGCTGTTTTTT
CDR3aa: CASSLGDSQTGELFF

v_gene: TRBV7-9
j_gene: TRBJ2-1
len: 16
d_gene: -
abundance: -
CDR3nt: TGTGCCAGCAGCTTAGCGCTGCGGGGTCGGGCCAATGAGCAGTTCTTC
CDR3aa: CASSLALRGRANEQFF

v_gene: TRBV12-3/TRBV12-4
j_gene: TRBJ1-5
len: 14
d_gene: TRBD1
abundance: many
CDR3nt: TGTGCCAGCAGCCGACAGGGATTTAATCAGCCCCAGCATTTT
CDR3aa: CASSRQGFNQPQHF

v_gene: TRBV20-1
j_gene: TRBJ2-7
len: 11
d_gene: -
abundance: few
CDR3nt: TGCAGTGCGGGGCCCGGGGGAGAGCAGTACTTC
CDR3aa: CSAGPGGEQYF

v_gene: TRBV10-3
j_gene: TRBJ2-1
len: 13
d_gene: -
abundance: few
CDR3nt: TGTGCCATCAGGAGACTAGAAAACAATGAGCAGTTCTTC
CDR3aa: CAIRRLENNEQFF

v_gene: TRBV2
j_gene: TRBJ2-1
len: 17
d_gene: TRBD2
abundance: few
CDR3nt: TGTGCCAGCAGTGAAGGGGAGGGACGTCGAATTTACAATGAGCAGTTCTTC
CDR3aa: CASSEGEGRRIYNEQFF

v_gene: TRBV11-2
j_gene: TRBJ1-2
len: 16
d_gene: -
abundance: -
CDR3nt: TGTGCCAGCAGCTCCACTAGTGGGACTGCGCTTATTGGCTACACCTTC
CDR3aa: CASSSTSGTALIGYTF

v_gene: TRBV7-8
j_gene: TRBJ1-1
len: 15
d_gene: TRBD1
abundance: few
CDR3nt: TGTGCCAGCAGCCGGACTTCAGGGGGATTTACTGAAGCTTTCTTT
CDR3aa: CASSRTSGGFTEAFF

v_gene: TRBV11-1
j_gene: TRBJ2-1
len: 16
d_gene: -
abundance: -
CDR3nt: TGTGCCAGCAGCTCGACCAGCGGCAACCTTAACAATGAGCAGTTCTTC
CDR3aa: CASSSTSGNLNNEQFF